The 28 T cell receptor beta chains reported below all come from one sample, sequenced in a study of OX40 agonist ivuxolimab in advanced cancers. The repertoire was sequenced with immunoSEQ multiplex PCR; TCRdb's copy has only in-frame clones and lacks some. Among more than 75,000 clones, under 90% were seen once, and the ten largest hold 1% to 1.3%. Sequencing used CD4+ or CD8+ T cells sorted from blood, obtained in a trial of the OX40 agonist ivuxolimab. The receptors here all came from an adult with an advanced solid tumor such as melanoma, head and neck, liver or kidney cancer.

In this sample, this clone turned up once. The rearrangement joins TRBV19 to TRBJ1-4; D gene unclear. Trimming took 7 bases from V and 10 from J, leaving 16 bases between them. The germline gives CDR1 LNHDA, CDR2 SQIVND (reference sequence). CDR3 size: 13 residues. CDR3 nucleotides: TGTGCCAGTAACGAGGGTCTATGGGGAAAACTGTTTTTT. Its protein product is CASNEGLWGKLFF.

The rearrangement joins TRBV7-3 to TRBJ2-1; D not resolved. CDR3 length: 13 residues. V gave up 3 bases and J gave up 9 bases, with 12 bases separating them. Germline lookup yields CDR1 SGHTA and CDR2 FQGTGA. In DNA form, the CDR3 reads TGTGCCAGCAGCTTTCACCCTCCAGGTGAGCAGTTCTTC. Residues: CASSFHPPGEQFF.

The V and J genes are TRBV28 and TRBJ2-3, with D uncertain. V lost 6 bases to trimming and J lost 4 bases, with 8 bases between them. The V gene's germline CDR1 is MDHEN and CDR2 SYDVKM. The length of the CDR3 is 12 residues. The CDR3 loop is CASSAQSDTQYF. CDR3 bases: TGTGCCAGCAGCGCCCAGTCAGATACGCAGTATTTT.

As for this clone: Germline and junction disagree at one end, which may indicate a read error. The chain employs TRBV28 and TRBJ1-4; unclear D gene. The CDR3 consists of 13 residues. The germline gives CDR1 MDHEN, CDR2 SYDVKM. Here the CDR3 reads CASMRTGYEKLFF. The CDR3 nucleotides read TGTGCAAGCATGCGGACGGGCTATGAAAAACTGTTTTTT.

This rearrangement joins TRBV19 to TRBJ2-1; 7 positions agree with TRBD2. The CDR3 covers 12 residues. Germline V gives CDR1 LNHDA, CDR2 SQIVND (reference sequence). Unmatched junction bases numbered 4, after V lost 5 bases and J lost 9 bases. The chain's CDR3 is CASSASGGEQFF. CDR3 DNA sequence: TGTGCCAGTAGTGCATCGGGAGGTGAGCAGTTCTTC.

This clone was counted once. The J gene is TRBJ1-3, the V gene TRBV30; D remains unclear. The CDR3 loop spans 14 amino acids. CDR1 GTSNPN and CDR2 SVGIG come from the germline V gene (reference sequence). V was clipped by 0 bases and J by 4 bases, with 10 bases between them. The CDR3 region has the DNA TGTGCCTGGAGTGTACGAGGACCGGGAAACACCATATATTTT. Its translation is CAWSVRGPGNTIYF. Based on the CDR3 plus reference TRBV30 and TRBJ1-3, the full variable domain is SQTIHQWPATLVQPVGSPLSLECTVEGTSNPNLYWYRQAAGRGLQLLFYSVGIGQISSEVPQNLSASRPQDRQFILSSKKLLLSDSGFYLCAWSVRGPGNTIYFGEGSWLTVV.

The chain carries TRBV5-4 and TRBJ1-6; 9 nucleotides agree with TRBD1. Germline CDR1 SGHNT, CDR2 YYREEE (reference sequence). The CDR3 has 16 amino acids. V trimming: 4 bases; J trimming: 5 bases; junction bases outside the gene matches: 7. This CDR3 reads CASSHPRTGDNSPLHF. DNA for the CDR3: TGTGCCAGCAGCCACCCCCGGACAGGGGATAATTCACCCCTCCACTTT.

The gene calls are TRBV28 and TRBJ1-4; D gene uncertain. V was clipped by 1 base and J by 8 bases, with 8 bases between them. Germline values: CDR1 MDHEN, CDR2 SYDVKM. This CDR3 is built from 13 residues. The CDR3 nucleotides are TGTGCCAGCAGTTTATTACTGAGAGAAAAACTGTTTTTT. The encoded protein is CASSLLLREKLFF.

In nucleotides, the CDR3 is TGTGCCAGCAGCTTAGCGGGGGGAGGCACTGAAGCTTTCTTT. Its translation is CASSLAGGGTEAFF. The chain employs TRBV7-2 and TRBJ1-1; D may be TRBD1 (5 bases). CDR1 is SGHTA and CDR2 is FQGNSA in the germline V gene. V was trimmed by 0 bases and J by 4 bases, leaving 9 bases between them. The CDR3 extends over 14 amino acids. The variable domain in full, completed from reference TRBV7-2 and TRBJ1-1, reads GAGVSQSPSNKVTEKGKDVELRCDPISGHTALYWYRQSLGQGLEFLIYFQGNSAPDKSGLPSDRFSAERTGGSVSTLTIQRTQQEDSAVYLCASSLAGGGTEAFFGQGTRLTVV.

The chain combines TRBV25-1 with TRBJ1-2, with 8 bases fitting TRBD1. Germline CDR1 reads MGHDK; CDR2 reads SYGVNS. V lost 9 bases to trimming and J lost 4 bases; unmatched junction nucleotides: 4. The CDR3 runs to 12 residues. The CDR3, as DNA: TGTGCCAGTTCTGGACAGGGCTATGGCTACACCTTC. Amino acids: CASSGQGYGYTF.

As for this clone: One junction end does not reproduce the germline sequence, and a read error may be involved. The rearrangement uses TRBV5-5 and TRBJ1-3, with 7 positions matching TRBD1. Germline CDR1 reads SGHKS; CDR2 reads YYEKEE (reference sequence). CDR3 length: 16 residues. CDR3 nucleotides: TGCGCCAGCAGCCAAGCCACAGGGGTTGGTGGAAACACCATATATTTT. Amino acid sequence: CASSQATGVGGNTIYF.

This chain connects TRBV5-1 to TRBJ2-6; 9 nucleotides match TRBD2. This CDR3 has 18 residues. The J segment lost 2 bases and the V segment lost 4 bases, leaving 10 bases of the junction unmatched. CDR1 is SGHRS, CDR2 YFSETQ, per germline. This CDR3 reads CASSELLAGTAGANVLTF. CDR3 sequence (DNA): TGCGCCAGCAGCGAATTACTAGCGGGCACGGCTGGGGCCAACGTCCTGACTTTC.

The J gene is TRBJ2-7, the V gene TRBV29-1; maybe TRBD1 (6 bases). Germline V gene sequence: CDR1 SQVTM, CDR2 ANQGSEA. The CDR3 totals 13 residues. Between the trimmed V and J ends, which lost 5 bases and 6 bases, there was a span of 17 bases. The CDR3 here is CSVLRQGLSEQYF. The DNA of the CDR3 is TGCAGCGTTCTCCGGCAGGGGTTGAGCGAGCAGTACTTC.

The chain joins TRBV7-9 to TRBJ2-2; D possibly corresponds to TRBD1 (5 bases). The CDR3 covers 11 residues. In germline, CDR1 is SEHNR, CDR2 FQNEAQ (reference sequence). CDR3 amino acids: CGQGVTGELFF. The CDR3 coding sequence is TGTGGGCAGGGTGTGACCGGGGAGCTGTTTTTT.

The CDR3 reads CASSPLEYAPETQYF. The CDR3 DNA reads as TGTGCCAGCAGCCCATTAGAGTACGCACCAGAGACCCAGTACTTC. This chain connects TRBV7-8 to TRBJ2-5; no definite D call. Trimming cost V 5 bases and J 4 bases, with 17 bases left between them. This CDR3 is built from 15 residues. The germline V gene encodes CDR1 SGHVS and CDR2 FQNEAQ. Based on the CDR3 plus reference TRBV7-8 and TRBJ2-5, the full variable domain is GAGVSQSPRYKVAKRGQDVALRCDPISGHVSLFWYQQALGQGPEFLTYFQNEAQLDKSGLPSDRFFAERPEGSVSTLKIQRTQQEDSAVYLCASSPLEYAPETQYFGPGTRLLVL.

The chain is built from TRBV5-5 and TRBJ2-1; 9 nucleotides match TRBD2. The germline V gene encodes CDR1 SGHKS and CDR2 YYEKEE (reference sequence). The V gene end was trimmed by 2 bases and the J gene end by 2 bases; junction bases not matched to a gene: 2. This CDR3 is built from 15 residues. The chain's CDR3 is CASSFAGGPYNEQFF. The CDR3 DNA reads TGTGCCAGCAGCTTCGCGGGGGGGCCCTACAATGAGCAGTTCTTC.

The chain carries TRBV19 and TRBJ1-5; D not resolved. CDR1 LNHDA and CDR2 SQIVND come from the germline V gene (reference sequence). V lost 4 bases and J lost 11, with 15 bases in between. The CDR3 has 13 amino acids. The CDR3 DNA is TGTGCCAGTAGTACCCGACCCGAATGGACCCAGCATTTT. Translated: CASSTRPEWTQHF.

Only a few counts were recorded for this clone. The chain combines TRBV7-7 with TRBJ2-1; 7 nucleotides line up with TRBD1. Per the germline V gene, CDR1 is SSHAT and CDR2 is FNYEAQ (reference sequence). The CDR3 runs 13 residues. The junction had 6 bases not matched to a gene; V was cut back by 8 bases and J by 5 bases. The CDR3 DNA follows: TGTGCCAGCTCCTCGGACAGGAACAATGAGCAGTTCTTC. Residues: CASSSDRNNEQFF.

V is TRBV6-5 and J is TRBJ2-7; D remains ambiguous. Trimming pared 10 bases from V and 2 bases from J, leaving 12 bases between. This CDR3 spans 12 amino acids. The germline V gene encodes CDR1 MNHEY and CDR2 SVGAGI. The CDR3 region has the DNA TGTGCCACCCGAGACTTAACCTACGAGCAGTACGTC. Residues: CATRDLTYEQYV.

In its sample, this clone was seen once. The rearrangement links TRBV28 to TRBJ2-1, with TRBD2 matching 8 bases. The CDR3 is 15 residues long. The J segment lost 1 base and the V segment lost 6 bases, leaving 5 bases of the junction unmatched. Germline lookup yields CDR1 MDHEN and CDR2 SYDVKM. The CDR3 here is CASRPGGISYNEQFF. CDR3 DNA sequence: TGTGCCAGCAGGCCGGGGGGGATATCCTACAATGAGCAGTTCTTC. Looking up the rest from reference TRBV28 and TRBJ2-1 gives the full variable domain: DVKVTQSSRYLVKRTGEKVFLECVQDMDHENMFWYRQDPGLGLRLIYFSYDVKMKEKGDIPEGYSVSREKKERFSLILESASTNQTSMYLCASRPGGISYNEQFFGPGTRLTVL.

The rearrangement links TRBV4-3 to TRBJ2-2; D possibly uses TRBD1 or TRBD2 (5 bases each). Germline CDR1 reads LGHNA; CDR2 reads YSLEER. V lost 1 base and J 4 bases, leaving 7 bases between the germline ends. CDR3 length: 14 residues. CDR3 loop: CASSQAGTTGELFF. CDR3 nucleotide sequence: TGCGCCAGCAGCCAAGCAGGGACCACCGGGGAGCTGTTTTTT.

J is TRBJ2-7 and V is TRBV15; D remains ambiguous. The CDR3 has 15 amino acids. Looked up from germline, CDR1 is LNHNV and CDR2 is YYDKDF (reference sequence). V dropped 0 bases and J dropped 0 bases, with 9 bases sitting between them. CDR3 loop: CATSREGVSSYEQYF. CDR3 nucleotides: TGTGCCACCAGCAGAGAAGGAGTGAGCTCCTACGAGCAGTACTTC.

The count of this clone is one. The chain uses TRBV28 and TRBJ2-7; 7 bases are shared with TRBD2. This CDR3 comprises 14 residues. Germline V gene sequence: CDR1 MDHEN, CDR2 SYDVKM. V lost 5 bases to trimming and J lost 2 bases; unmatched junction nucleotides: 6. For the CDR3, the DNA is TGTGCCAGCAGTGTACAGCGGGGACCCTACGAGCAGTACTTC. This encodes CASSVQRGPYEQYF.

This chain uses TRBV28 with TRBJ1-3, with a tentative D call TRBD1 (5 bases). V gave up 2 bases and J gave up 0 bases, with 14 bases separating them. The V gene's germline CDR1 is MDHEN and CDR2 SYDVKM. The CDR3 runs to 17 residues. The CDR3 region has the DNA TGTGCCAGCAGTTTACCCTGGGGCGGGGGCTCTGGAAACACCATATATTTT. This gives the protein CASSLPWGGGSGNTIYF.

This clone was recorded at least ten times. The CDR3 sequence: CASSYRTGSETQYF. CDR3 DNA sequence: TGTGCCAGCAGTTACCGGACAGGGAGTGAGACCCAGTACTTC. The chain is built from TRBV6-5 and TRBJ2-5; 8 nucleotides match TRBD1. The CDR3 is made up of 14 amino acids. The germline gives CDR1 MNHEY, CDR2 SVGAGI. With V trimmed by 2 bases and J by 5 bases, 4 bases remained unmatched.

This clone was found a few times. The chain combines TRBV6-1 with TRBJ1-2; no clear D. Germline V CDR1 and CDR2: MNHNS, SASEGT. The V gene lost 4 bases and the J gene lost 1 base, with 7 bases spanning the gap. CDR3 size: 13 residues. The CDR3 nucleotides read TGTGCCAGCAGTGTAGCGGATAACTATGGCTACACCTTC. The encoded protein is CASSVADNYGYTF.

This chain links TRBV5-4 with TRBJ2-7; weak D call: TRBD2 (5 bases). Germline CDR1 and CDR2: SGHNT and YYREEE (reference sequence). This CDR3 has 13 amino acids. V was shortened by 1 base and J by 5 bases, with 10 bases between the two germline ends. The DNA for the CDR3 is TGTGCCAGCAGCTTGTCGGGGTCGGACGAGCAGTACTTC. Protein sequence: CASSLSGSDEQYF.

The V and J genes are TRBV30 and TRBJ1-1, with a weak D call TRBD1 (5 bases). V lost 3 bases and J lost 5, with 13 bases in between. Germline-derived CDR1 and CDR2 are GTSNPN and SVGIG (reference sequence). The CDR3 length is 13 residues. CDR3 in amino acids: CAWRPAGKTEAFF. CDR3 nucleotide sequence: TGTGCCTGGAGGCCGGCAGGGAAAACTGAAGCTTTCTTT.